Listed below are T cell receptor beta chains from one sample, sequenced in a study of sequential checkpoint blockade in melanoma. The repertoire was sequenced with immunoSEQ multiplex PCR; TCRdb's copy has only in-frame clones and lacks some. This table holds tens of thousands of clones, about 88% found once. This specimen consisted of CD8+ T cells sorted from blood (inferred from file names), obtained from a patient given nivolumab and ipilimumab in sequence. All receptors come from a human donor with melanoma. Each CDR3 is given with its conserved first and last residue. D genes are given only for firm matches. Where a row states a size, it is once, few, many or the class of an expanded clone; other rows omit it.

d_call: NA; j_call: TRBJ2-7; v_call: TRBV5-1; clone_size: NA; cdr3_aa: CASSLAQGYEQYF; cdr3_nt: TGCGCCAGCAGCTTGGCCCAGGGCTACGAGCAGTACTTC
d_call: NA; j_call: TRBJ2-7; v_call: TRBV27; clone_size: NA; cdr3_aa: CASSLSGGDSYEQYF; cdr3_nt: TGTGCCAGCAGTCTATCAGGGGGGGATTCCTACGAGCAGTACTTC
d_call: NA; j_call: TRBJ1-1; v_call: TRBV19; clone_size: NA; cdr3_aa: CASSIDVNTEAFF; cdr3_nt: TGTGCCAGTAGTATAGACGTGAACACTGAAGCTTTCTTT
d_call: NA; j_call: TRBJ2-5; v_call: TRBV4-3; clone_size: NA; cdr3_aa: CASSQATGYQETQYF; cdr3_nt: TGCGCCAGCAGCCAAGCTACAGGGTACCAAGAGACCCAGTACTTC
d_call: NA; j_call: TRBJ2-3; v_call: TRBV6-5; clone_size: NA; cdr3_aa: CASSYSGVDTQYF; cdr3_nt: TGTGCCAGCAGTTACAGTGGAGTAGATACGCAGTATTTT
d_call: NA; j_call: TRBJ2-7; v_call: TRBV20-1; clone_size: NA; cdr3_aa: CSARAGFEQYF; cdr3_nt: TGCAGTGCTAGGGCGGGGTTCGAGCAGTACTTC
d_call: TRBD1; j_call: TRBJ1-4; v_call: TRBV6-6; clone_size: once; cdr3_aa: CAGGRTGRTEKLFF; cdr3_nt: TGTGCCGGGGGAAGGACAGGCCGGACGGAAAAACTGTTTTTT
d_call: NA; j_call: TRBJ2-6; v_call: TRBV7-2; clone_size: NA; cdr3_aa: CASSLRGSWSSGANVLTF; cdr3_nt: TGTGCCAGCAGCTTAAGGGGCAGCTGGTCCTCTGGGGCCAACGTCCTGACTTTC
d_call: NA; j_call: TRBJ2-4; v_call: TRBV19; clone_size: NA; cdr3_aa: CAPRKVAKNIQYF; cdr3_nt: TGTGCCCCTAGGAAGGTAGCCAAAAACATTCAGTACTTC
d_call: TRBD2; j_call: TRBJ2-3; v_call: TRBV27; clone_size: NA; cdr3_aa: CASSLYPSGTDTQYF; cdr3_nt: TGTGCCAGCAGTTTATACCCTAGCGGGACAGATACGCAGTATTTT
d_call: NA; j_call: TRBJ2-5; v_call: TRBV6-6; clone_size: NA; cdr3_aa: CASSYSGLVSEQYF; cdr3_nt: TGTGCCAGCAGTTACTCCGGCCTCGTTTCGGAGCAGTACTTC
d_call: NA; j_call: TRBJ1-5; v_call: TRBV2; clone_size: NA; cdr3_aa: CASSRTDYSNQPQHF; cdr3_nt: TGTGCCAGCAGCCGGACGGACTATAGCAATCAGCCCCAGCATTTT
d_call: TRBD1; j_call: TRBJ2-5; v_call: TRBV30; clone_size: NA; cdr3_aa: CAWSTADRVFDQYF; cdr3_nt: TGTGCCTGGAGTACGGCGGACAGGGTTTTCGACCAGTACTTC
d_call: TRBD2; j_call: TRBJ2-1; v_call: TRBV5-8; clone_size: NA; cdr3_aa: CARASGTSGSNEQFF; cdr3_nt: TGTGCCAGGGCCTCCGGGACTAGCGGCAGCAATGAGCAGTTCTTC
d_call: TRBD1; j_call: TRBJ1-2; v_call: TRBV28; clone_size: NA; cdr3_aa: CASSDRVGYGYTF; cdr3_nt: TGTGCCAGCAGTGACAGGGTAGGCTATGGCTACACCTTC
d_call: NA; j_call: TRBJ2-1; v_call: TRBV14; clone_size: NA; cdr3_aa: CASSQEMSYNEQFF; cdr3_nt: TGTGCCAGCAGCCAGGAGATGTCCTACAATGAGCAGTTCTTC
d_call: TRBD1; j_call: TRBJ2-3; v_call: TRBV5-4; clone_size: NA; cdr3_aa: CASSMRTGPFPDTQYF; cdr3_nt: TGTGCCAGCAGCATGAGGACAGGCCCCTTCCCAGATACGCAGTATTTT
d_call: NA; j_call: TRBJ1-6; v_call: TRBV25-1; clone_size: NA; cdr3_aa: CASSELRDIDNSPLHF; cdr3_nt: TGTGCCAGCAGCGAATTGAGGGACATCGATAATTCACCCCTCCACTTT
d_call: TRBD1; j_call: TRBJ1-2; v_call: TRBV6-1; clone_size: NA; cdr3_aa: CASIQRQGAKGYTF; cdr3_nt: TGTGCCAGCATACAGCGGCAGGGGGCGAAAGGCTACACCTTC
d_call: TRBD1; j_call: TRBJ2-7; v_call: TRBV9; clone_size: NA; cdr3_aa: CASSPRQGVGEQYF; cdr3_nt: TGTGCCAGCAGCCCCCGACAGGGTGTCGGCGAGCAGTACTTC
d_call: NA; j_call: TRBJ1-1; v_call: TRBV7-3; clone_size: NA; cdr3_aa: CASSLMGGNTEAFF; cdr3_nt: TGTGCCAGCAGCTTAATGGGGGGGAACACTGAAGCTTTCTTT
d_call: TRBD2; j_call: TRBJ2-2; v_call: TRBV4-1; clone_size: few; cdr3_aa: CASSQGSGSLDTGELFF; cdr3_nt: TGCGCCAGCAGCCAAGGTAGCGGGTCGTTGGACACCGGGGAGCTGTTTTTT
d_call: NA; j_call: TRBJ2-7; v_call: TRBV14; clone_size: NA; cdr3_aa: CASSQGGFYEQYF; cdr3_nt: TGTGCCAGCAGCCAAGGAGGATTCTACGAGCAGTACTTC
d_call: TRBD2; j_call: TRBJ2-5; v_call: TRBV29-1; clone_size: NA; cdr3_aa: CSVVLAEILQETQYF; cdr3_nt: TGCAGCGTTGTACTAGCGGAGATACTTCAAGAGACCCAGTACTTC
d_call: TRBD2; j_call: TRBJ2-2; v_call: TRBV5-6; clone_size: few; cdr3_aa: CASSPGLAGGTGELFF; cdr3_nt: TGTGCCAGCAGCCCCGGACTAGCGGGAGGCACCGGGGAGCTGTTTTTT
d_call: TRBD1; j_call: TRBJ2-2; v_call: TRBV4-1; clone_size: NA; cdr3_aa: CASSRDRGDTGELFF; cdr3_nt: TGCGCCAGCAGCCGTGACAGGGGGGACACCGGGGAGCTGTTTTTT
d_call: TRBD2; j_call: TRBJ2-5; v_call: TRBV7-9; clone_size: NA; cdr3_aa: CASSPGTSEKETQYF; cdr3_nt: TGTGCCAGCAGCCCAGGGACTAGCGAAAAAGAGACCCAGTACTTC
d_call: NA; j_call: TRBJ2-7; v_call: TRBV6-5; clone_size: NA; cdr3_aa: CASSYKDYGVEQYF; cdr3_nt: TGTGCCAGCAGTTACAAGGACTACGGGGTCGAGCAGTACTTC
d_call: TRBD1; j_call: TRBJ2-5; v_call: TRBV14; clone_size: NA; cdr3_aa: CASSLQGAETQYF; cdr3_nt: TGTGCCAGCAGCCTACAGGGGGCTGAGACCCAGTACTTC
d_call: NA; j_call: TRBJ1-2; v_call: TRBV2; clone_size: once; cdr3_aa: CAGDLPLGYTF; cdr3_nt: TGTGCGGGGGACTTACCCCTTGGCTACACCTTC
d_call: NA; j_call: TRBJ2-7; v_call: TRBV10-1; clone_size: NA; cdr3_aa: CASSEDNYEQYF; cdr3_nt: TGCGCCAGCAGTGAGGACAACTACGAGCAGTACTTC
d_call: NA; j_call: TRBJ2-2; v_call: TRBV11-2; clone_size: NA; cdr3_aa: CASSLALNTGELFF; cdr3_nt: TGTGCCAGCAGCTTAGCGCTAAACACCGGGGAGCTGTTTTTT
d_call: NA; j_call: TRBJ1-1; v_call: TRBV6-5; clone_size: NA; cdr3_aa: CASTSGGPNTEAFF; cdr3_nt: TGTGCCAGCACCTCCGGGGGTCCCAACACTGAAGCTTTCTTT
d_call: NA; j_call: TRBJ2-3; v_call: TRBV7-6; clone_size: once; cdr3_aa: CASSSYTDTQYF; cdr3_nt: TGTGCCAGCAGCTCGTACACAGATACGCAGTATTTT
d_call: TRBD2; j_call: TRBJ2-3; v_call: TRBV5-4; clone_size: NA; cdr3_aa: CASSFLAGAGDTQYF; cdr3_nt: TGTGCCAGCAGCTTCCTAGCGGGAGCAGGAGATACGCAGTATTTT
d_call: NA; j_call: TRBJ1-1; v_call: TRBV6-5; clone_size: NA; cdr3_aa: CASSFTFTYEAFF; cdr3_nt: TGTGCCAGCAGTTTCACCTTTACCTATGAAGCTTTCTTT
d_call: TRBD2; j_call: TRBJ2-1; v_call: TRBV9; clone_size: NA; cdr3_aa: CASSDPRLAGAHNEQFF; cdr3_nt: TGTGCCAGCAGCGACCCTCGACTAGCGGGAGCCCACAATGAGCAGTTCTTC
d_call: TRBD1; j_call: TRBJ2-1; v_call: TRBV19; clone_size: NA; cdr3_aa: CASKRGQGSYNEQFF; cdr3_nt: TGTGCCAGTAAGCGGGGACAGGGTTCCTACAATGAGCAGTTCTTC
d_call: NA; j_call: TRBJ2-7; v_call: TRBV7-8; clone_size: once; cdr3_aa: CASSPTGLFSYEQYF; cdr3_nt: TGTGCCAGCAGCCCGACAGGCCTTTTCTCCTACGAGCAGTACTTC
d_call: TRBD1; j_call: TRBJ2-3; v_call: TRBV28; clone_size: NA; cdr3_aa: CASSFRVQGATDTQYF; cdr3_nt: TGTGCCAGCAGTTTTCGGGTGCAGGGGGCCACAGATACGCAGTATTTT
d_call: TRBD2; j_call: TRBJ2-1; v_call: TRBV4-1; clone_size: NA; cdr3_aa: CASSQGLAGGFDEQFF; cdr3_nt: TGCGCCAGCAGCCAAGGCCTAGCGGGAGGGTTCGATGAGCAGTTCTTC
d_call: NA; j_call: TRBJ1-3; v_call: TRBV7-9; clone_size: NA; cdr3_aa: CASSGQYEPGNTIYF; cdr3_nt: TGTGCCAGCAGCGGACAGTACGAACCTGGAAACACCATATATTTT
d_call: TRBD1; j_call: TRBJ1-1; v_call: TRBV27; clone_size: NA; cdr3_aa: CASSFPSRDRGVNTEAFF; cdr3_nt: TGTGCCAGCAGTTTCCCCTCCCGGGACAGGGGGGTGAACACTGAAGCTTTCTTT
d_call: NA; j_call: TRBJ2-5; v_call: TRBV5-1; clone_size: NA; cdr3_aa: CASSLQGLPQETQYF; cdr3_nt: TGCGCCAGCAGCCTACAAGGACTTCCCCAAGAGACCCAGTACTTC
d_call: NA; j_call: TRBJ2-1; v_call: TRBV6-5; clone_size: NA; cdr3_aa: CASSYSGTDGNNEQFF; cdr3_nt: TGTGCCAGCAGTTACTCGGGGACTGACGGAAACAATGAGCAGTTCTTC
d_call: NA; j_call: TRBJ2-1; v_call: TRBV9; clone_size: NA; cdr3_aa: CASSSGVATNNEQFF; cdr3_nt: TGTGCCAGCAGCTCAGGCGTCGCTACAAACAATGAGCAGTTCTTC
d_call: NA; j_call: TRBJ1-1; v_call: TRBV2; clone_size: NA; cdr3_aa: CASSEGGGYGEAFF; cdr3_nt: TGTGCCAGCAGTGAAGGGGGGGGGTATGGTGAAGCTTTCTTT
d_call: NA; j_call: TRBJ1-2; v_call: TRBV4-1; clone_size: NA; cdr3_aa: CASSQVPDAIAWGYTF; cdr3_nt: TGCGCCAGCAGCCAAGTCCCCGACGCGATAGCCTGGGGCTACACCTTC
d_call: NA; j_call: TRBJ2-1; v_call: TRBV9; clone_size: NA; cdr3_aa: CASSVENGGNEQFF; cdr3_nt: TGTGCCAGCAGCGTAGAGAACGGGGGCAATGAGCAGTTCTTC
d_call: NA; j_call: TRBJ2-5; v_call: TRBV7-9; clone_size: NA; cdr3_aa: CASRPGGAQETQYF; cdr3_nt: TGTGCCAGCAGACCTGGTGGGGCTCAAGAGACCCAGTACTTC
d_call: NA; j_call: TRBJ1-2; v_call: TRBV5-8; clone_size: NA; cdr3_aa: CASSFNSNYGYTF; cdr3_nt: TGTGCCAGCAGCTTTAATTCTAACTATGGCTACACCTTC
d_call: NA; j_call: TRBJ2-1; v_call: TRBV10-1; clone_size: NA; cdr3_aa: CASSESIVTLYNEQFF; cdr3_nt: TGCGCCAGCAGTGAGTCTATAGTAACCCTCTACAATGAGCAGTTCTTC